Reported below is one TCR beta chain. These data belong to a study of shared clonotypes between healthy human individuals. At the level of the study: Researchers drew samples from two women and a few men aged 18 to 49. Each donor contributed plates that comprised three CD4 naive, three CD4 memory, two CD8 naive and one CD8 memory.

Assay: immunoSEQ multiplex PCR; the TCRdb copy retains only in-frame clones and omits some. This sample has around 2.1 million clones, with under 95% found just once. The naive CD8 subset, CD45RO-negative cells positively selected for CCR7, excluded terminally differentiated effector memory CD45RA+ cells. This receptor was identified in a man aged 18 to 30 in good health. Some clones in this sample may be carry-over from other donors' samples. Sequences were obtained from naive CD8+ T cells from PBMCs.

The CDR3 loop reads CATSTQDREKLFF. CDR3 coding DNA: TGTGCCACCAGCACACAGGACAGGGAAAAACTGTTTTTT. The V and J genes are TRBV15 and TRBJ1-4; TRBD1 agrees at 7 bases. This CDR3 has 13 residues. In germline, CDR1 is LNHNV, CDR2 YYDKDF (reference sequence). V lost 4 bases to trimming and J lost 8 bases; unmatched junction nucleotides: 4.